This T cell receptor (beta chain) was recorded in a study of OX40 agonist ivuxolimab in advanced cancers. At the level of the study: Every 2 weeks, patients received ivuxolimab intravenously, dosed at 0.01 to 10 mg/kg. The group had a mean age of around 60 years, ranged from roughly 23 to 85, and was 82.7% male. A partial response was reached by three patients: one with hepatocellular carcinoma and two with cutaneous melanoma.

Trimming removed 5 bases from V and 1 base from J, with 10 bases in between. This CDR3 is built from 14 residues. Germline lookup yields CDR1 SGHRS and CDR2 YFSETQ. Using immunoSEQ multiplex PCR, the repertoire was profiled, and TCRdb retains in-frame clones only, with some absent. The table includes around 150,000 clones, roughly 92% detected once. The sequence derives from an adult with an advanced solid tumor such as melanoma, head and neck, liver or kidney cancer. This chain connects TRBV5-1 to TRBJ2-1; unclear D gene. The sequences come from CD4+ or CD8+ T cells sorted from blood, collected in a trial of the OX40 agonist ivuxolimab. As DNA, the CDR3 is TGCGCCAGCAGGGAAAGGGTATCCTACAATGAGCAGTTCTTC. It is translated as CASRERVSYNEQFF.